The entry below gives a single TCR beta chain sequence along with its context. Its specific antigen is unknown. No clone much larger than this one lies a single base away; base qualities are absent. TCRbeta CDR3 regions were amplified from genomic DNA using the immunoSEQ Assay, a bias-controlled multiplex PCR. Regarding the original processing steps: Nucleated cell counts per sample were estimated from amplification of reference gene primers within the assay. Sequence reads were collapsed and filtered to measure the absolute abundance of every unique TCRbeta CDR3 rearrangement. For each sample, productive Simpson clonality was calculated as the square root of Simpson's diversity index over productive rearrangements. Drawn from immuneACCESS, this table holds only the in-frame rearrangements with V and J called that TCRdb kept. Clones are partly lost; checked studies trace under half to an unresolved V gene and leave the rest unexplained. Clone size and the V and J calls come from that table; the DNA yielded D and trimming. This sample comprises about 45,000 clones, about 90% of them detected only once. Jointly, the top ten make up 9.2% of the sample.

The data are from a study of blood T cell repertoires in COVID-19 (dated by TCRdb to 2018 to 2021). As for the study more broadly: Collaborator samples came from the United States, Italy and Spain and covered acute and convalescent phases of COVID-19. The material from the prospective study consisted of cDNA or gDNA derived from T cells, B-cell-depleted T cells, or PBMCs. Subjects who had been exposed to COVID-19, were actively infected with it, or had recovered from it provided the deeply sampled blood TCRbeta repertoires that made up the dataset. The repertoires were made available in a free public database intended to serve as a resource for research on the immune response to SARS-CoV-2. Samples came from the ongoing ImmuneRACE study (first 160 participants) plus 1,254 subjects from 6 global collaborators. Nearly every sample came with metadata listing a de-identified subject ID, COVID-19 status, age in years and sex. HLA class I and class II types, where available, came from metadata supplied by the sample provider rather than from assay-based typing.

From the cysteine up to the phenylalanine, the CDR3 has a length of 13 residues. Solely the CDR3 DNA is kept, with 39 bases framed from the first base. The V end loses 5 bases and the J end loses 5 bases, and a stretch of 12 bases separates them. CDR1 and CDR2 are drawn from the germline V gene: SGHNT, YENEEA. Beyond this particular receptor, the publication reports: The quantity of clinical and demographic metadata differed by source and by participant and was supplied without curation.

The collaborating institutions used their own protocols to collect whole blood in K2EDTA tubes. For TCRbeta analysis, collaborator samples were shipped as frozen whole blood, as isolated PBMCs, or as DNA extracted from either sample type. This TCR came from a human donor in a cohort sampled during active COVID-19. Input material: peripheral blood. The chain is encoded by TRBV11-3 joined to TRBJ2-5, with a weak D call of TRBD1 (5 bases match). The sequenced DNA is TGTGCCAGCAGCGACAGCCTGGGCGAGACCCAGTACTTC. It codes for CASSDSLGETQYF. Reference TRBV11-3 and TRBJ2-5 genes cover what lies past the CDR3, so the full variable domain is EAGVVQSPRYKIIEKKQPVAFWCNPISGHNTLYWYLQNLGQGPELLIRYENEEAVDDSQLPKDRFSAERLKGVDSTLKIQPAELGDSAVYLCASSDSLGETQYFGPGTRLLVL.